What follows are 18 T cell receptor beta chains derived from one specimen sequenced in a study of CD8 T cells in Susac syndrome. Random-hexamer reverse transcription was applied to roughly 0.5 to 1 ug RNA. Using its own MiXCR run on the immunoSEQ multiplex PCR reads, TCRdb lists one record per CDR3 protein. The sample has about 170,000 distinct CDR3 sequences; around 96% are singletons. Sequencing was performed on CD4+ T cells from PBMCs. These receptor sequences come from a human donor with Susac syndrome.

In nucleotides, the CDR3 is TGTGCCAGCAGTTACTCAATGCTAGCGGGACCCTACGAGCAGTACTTC. It specifies CASSYSMLAGPYEQYF. This sequence joins TRBV6-5 and TRBJ2-7; TRBD2 agrees at 9 bases. The V gene's germline CDR1 is MNHEY and CDR2 SVGAGI. V lost 0 bases to trimming and J lost 2 bases; unmatched junction nucleotides: 5. The length of the CDR3 is 16 residues.

The V and J genes are TRBV24-1 and TRBJ2-7; D is perhaps TRBD1 (6 bases). The CDR3 has 14 amino acids. V shed 8 bases and J shed 0 bases, with 13 bases lying between them. Germline V gene sequence: CDR1 KGHDR, CDR2 SFDVKD. CDR3 protein: CATTLTGNSYEQYV. The CDR3 nucleotides read TGTGCCACCACCTTGACAGGCAACTCCTACGAGCAGTACGTC.

CDR3 nucleotide sequence: TGCGCCAGCAGCCAGCAAAAGGGGGCCCAGTACTTC. Translated: CASSQQKGAQYF. The chain carries TRBV5-1 and TRBJ2-5, with D possibly TRBD1 on 6 matching bases. The CDR3 has 12 amino acids. Trimming cost V 4 bases and J 9 bases, with 13 bases left between them. The germline gives CDR1 SGHRS, CDR2 YFSETQ.

The genes are TRBV23-1 and TRBJ1-2; TRBD1 is a possible D gene (5 bases). TRBV23-1 is flagged as an ORF with uncertain function. The CDR3 extends over 14 amino acids. V gave up 4 bases and J gave up 8 bases, with 17 bases separating them. The CDR3 region is CASSLRGRRSGYTF. CDR3 in DNA: TGCGCCAGCAGTCTTCGGGGACGCAGGTCGGGCTACACCTTC.

This chain connects TRBV9 to TRBJ2-6; TRBD2 is a possible D gene (5 bases). The CDR3 runs 15 residues. Trimming cost V 3 bases and J 4 bases, with 11 bases left between them. Germline values: CDR1 SGDLS, CDR2 YYNGEE. CDR3 sequence (DNA): TGTGCCAGCAGCGGGGTTAGCGCCGGGGCCAACGTCCTGACTTTC. Its translation: CASSGVSAGANVLTF. The entire variable domain, with the rest obtained from reference TRBV9 and TRBJ2-6, is as follows: DSGVTQTPKHLITATGQRVTLRCSPRSGDLSVYWYQQSLDQGLQFLIQYYNGEERAKGNILERFSAQQFPDLHSELNLSSLELGDSALYFCASSGVSAGANVLTFGAGSRLTVL.

V is TRBV7-2 and J is TRBJ2-4, with 8 nucleotides matching TRBD2. V dropped 2 bases and J dropped 4; count of bases not matched to a gene: 4. The CDR3 spans 15 residues. Germline V gene sequence: CDR1 SGHTA, CDR2 FQGNSA. The DNA of the CDR3 is TGTGCCAGCAGCTTATCGCAGCGGGGGAAAAACATTCAGTACTTC. It is translated as CASSLSQRGKNIQYF.

This clonotype was picked up a small number of times. The rearrangement uses TRBV9 and TRBJ2-5, with D perhaps TRBD2 (5 bases). This CDR3 spans 14 amino acids. The germline V gene has CDR1 SGDLS and CDR2 YYNGEE. The germline V and J ends were trimmed by 0 bases and 1 base, with 7 bases remaining between them. Here the CDR3 DNA reads TGTGCCAGCAGCGTAGGTGCGGGCCAAGAGACCCAGTACTTC. Residues: CASSVGAGQETQYF.

The chain joins TRBV2 to TRBJ2-7, with D unresolved. Trimming stripped 0 bases from V and 0 bases from J, with 9 bases between. The CDR3 totals 15 residues. Germline lookup yields CDR1 SNHLY and CDR2 FYNNEI. CDR3 sequence reads: CASSEAWRSSYEQYF. CDR3 nucleotides: TGTGCCAGCAGTGAAGCGTGGCGGAGCTCCTACGAGCAGTACTTC.

The CDR3 loop reads CASSSFWTGGSSGYEQYF. The CDR3 DNA is TGTGCCAGCAGTTCCTTCTGGACAGGGGGCTCGTCGGGCTACGAGCAGTACTTC. The V and J genes are TRBV28 and TRBJ2-7, with TRBD1 matching over 11 bases. This CDR3 contains 18 residues. Germline values: CDR1 MDHEN, CDR2 SYDVKM. The V segment lost 4 bases and the J segment 3 bases; nucleotides outside the gene matches: 14. Combining the CDR3 with reference TRBV28 and TRBJ2-7 gives the whole variable domain DVKVTQSSRYLVKRTGEKVFLECVQDMDHENMFWYRQDPGLGLRLIYFSYDVKMKEKGDIPEGYSVSREKKERFSLILESASTNQTSMYLCASSSFWTGGSSGYEQYFGPGTRLTVT.

This clonotype is a singleton in its sample. The chain employs TRBV15 and TRBJ2-3, with D unclear. Germline values: CDR1 LNHNV, CDR2 YYDKDF (reference sequence). The CDR3 spans 12 residues. V was trimmed by 4 bases and J by 5 bases, leaving 7 bases between them. CDR3 residues: CATSKIEDTQYF. The CDR3 DNA follows: TGTGCCACCAGCAAAATTGAAGATACGCAGTATTTT.

V and J are TRBV10-3 and TRBJ2-7, with a possible D match to TRBD1 (6 bases). The CDR3 covers 13 residues. CDR1 and CDR2 from the germline V gene are ENHRY and SYGVKD. V lost 10 bases to trimming and J lost 3 bases, with 16 bases between them. The DNA of the CDR3 is TGTGCCACCCGAGACAGGATCGGCTACGAGCAGTACTTC. The encoded protein is CATRDRIGYEQYF.

The chain joins TRBV19 to TRBJ1-1; D unclear. Trimming took 7 bases from V and 5 from J, leaving 14 bases between them. This CDR3 contains 13 residues. The V gene's germline CDR1 is LNHDA and CDR2 SQIVND (reference sequence). The CDR3 DNA reads as TGTGCCAGTAACTCGGGCTTTTTTACTGAAGCTTTCTTT. Encoded protein: CASNSGFFTEAFF.

V usage is TRBV15 and J usage is TRBJ1-2; D is uncertain. Germline CDR1 reads LNHNV; CDR2 reads YYDKDF (reference sequence). Trimming removed 1 base at V and 7 bases at J, with 10 bases between. The CDR3 has 13 amino acids. CDR3 DNA: TGTGCCACCAGCAGAGGAAGGGTGTCTGGCTACACCTTC. This sequence encodes CATSRGRVSGYTF.

The chain links TRBV15 to TRBJ1-4, with 9 bases lining up with TRBD1. V shed 3 bases and J 11 bases; nucleotides not matched to a gene: 7. CDR1 and CDR2 from the germline V gene are LNHNV and YYDKDF (reference sequence). The CDR3 consists of 14 residues. The CDR3 loop is CATSRPGTGSKLFF. The CDR3, as DNA: TGTGCCACCAGCAGGCCCGGGACAGGGTCGAAACTGTTTTTT.

The CDR3 region has the DNA TGTGCCAGCAGCGAGGGGTCCAGAGATACGCAGTATTTT. Translation: CASSEGSRDTQYF. The gene calls are TRBV7-9 and TRBJ2-3, with D perhaps assigned TRBD1 or TRBD2 (5 bases each). Germline CDR1 SEHNR, CDR2 FQNEAQ (reference sequence). Trimming shortened V by 5 bases and J by 5 bases, and 11 bases separated the two germline ends. The CDR3 is 13 residues long.

The CDR3: CATSDQDRPQHF. The CDR3 DNA sequence: TGTGCCACCAGTGATCAAGACAGGCCCCAGCATTTT. The chain employs TRBV24-1 and TRBJ1-5, with D maybe TRBD1 (5 bases). The CDR3 length is 12 residues. Germline V lookup: CDR1 KGHDR, CDR2 SFDVKD. Deletions cut 3 bases from V and 9 bases from J, with 8 bases between.

The rearrangement uses TRBV28 and TRBJ2-7, with a tentative D call TRBD2 (5 bases). The germline V gene encodes CDR1 MDHEN and CDR2 SYDVKM. The CDR3 length is 13 residues. V dropped 2 bases and J dropped 3 bases, with 8 bases sitting between them. CDR3 sequence (DNA): TGTGCCAGCAGTTTAGCCGGGAACTACGAGCAGTACTTC. Protein sequence: CASSLAGNYEQYF.

The rearrangement joins TRBV7-9 to TRBJ1-6; unclear D gene. The V gene's germline CDR1 is SEHNR and CDR2 FQNEAQ (reference sequence). This CDR3 has 12 amino acids. The V end lost 1 base, the J end lost 10 bases, and 5 bases lay between the germline ends. CDR3 nucleotide sequence: TGTGCCAGCAGCTTAGACGAATCACCCCTCCACTTT. The encoded protein is CASSLDESPLHF. Based on the CDR3 plus reference TRBV7-9 and TRBJ1-6, the full variable domain is DTGVSQNPRHKITKRGQNVTFRCDPISEHNRLYWYRQTLGQGPEFLTYFQNEAQLEKSRLLSDRFSAERPKGSFSTLEIQRTEQGDSAMYLCASSLDESPLHFGNGTRLTVT.